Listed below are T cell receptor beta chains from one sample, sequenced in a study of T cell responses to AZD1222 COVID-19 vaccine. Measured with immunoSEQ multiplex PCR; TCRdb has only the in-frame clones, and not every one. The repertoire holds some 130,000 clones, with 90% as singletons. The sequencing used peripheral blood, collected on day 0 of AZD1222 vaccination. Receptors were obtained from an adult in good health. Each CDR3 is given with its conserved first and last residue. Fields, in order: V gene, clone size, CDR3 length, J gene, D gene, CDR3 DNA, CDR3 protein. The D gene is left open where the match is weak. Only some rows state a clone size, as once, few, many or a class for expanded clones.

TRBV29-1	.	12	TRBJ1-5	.	TGCAGCGTCCGGGACAATGGGCAGCCCCAGCATTTT	CSVRDNGQPQHF
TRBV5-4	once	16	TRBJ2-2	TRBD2	TGTGCCAGCAGTTCTGGACTAGCGGGGGACACCGGGGAGCTGTTTTTT	CASSSGLAGDTGELFF
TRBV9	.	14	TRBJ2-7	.	TGTGCCAGCAGCGTAGGGCCGCTTACCTACGAGCAGTACTTC	CASSVGPLTYEQYF
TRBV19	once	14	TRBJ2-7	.	TGTGCCAGTAGTCCCGGGACCGGCTCCTACGAGCAGTACTTC	CASSPGTGSYEQYF
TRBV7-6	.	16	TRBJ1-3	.	TGTGCCAGCAGCTTAGCGCTAATGGGGACTGGAAACACCATATATTTT	CASSLALMGTGNTIYF
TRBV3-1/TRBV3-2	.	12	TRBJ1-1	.	TGTGCCAGCAGCCGGGGGAGGACTGAAGCTTTCTTT	CASSRGRTEAFF
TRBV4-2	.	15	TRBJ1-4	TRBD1	TGTGCCAGCAGCCGACCCGGACAGGGGGCTGAAAAACTGTTTTTT	CASSRPGQGAEKLFF
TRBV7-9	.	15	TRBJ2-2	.	TGTGCCAGCAGCTTTCTCCCCACGGGAACCGGGGAGCTGTTTTTT	CASSFLPTGTGELFF
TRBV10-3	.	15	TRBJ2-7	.	TGTGCCATCAGTGATTCCGGGACTGCTGCCTACGAGCAGTACTTC	CAISDSGTAAYEQYF
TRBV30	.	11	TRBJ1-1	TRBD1	TGTGCCTGGAGGGAGACAGGGGAAGCTTTCTTT	CAWRETGEAFF
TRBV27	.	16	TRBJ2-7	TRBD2	TGTGCCAGCAGTTTAACGAGACTAGCGGGGGACCACGAGCAGTACTTC	CASSLTRLAGDHEQYF
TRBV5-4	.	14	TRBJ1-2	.	TGTGCCAGCAGCCACGCCCGGTCCTCATATGGCTACACCTTC	CASSHARSSYGYTF
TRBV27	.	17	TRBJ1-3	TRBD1	TGTGCCAGCAGCCCGACGACAGGGCTACACTCTGGAAACACCATATATTTT	CASSPTTGLHSGNTIYF
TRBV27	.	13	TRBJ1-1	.	TGTGCCAGCAGTTCAAAGTGGAACACTGAAGCTTTCTTT	CASSSKWNTEAFF
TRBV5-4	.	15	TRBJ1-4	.	TGTGCCAGCAGCTTGGGGCAGGGGCTTAATGAAAAACTGTTTTTT	CASSLGQGLNEKLFF
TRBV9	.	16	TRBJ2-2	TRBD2	TGTGCCAGCAGCCCCAGCGGGGGGGCCCTCACCGGGGAGCTGTTTTTT	CASSPSGGALTGELFF
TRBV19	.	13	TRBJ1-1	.	TGTGCCAGTAGATCTTCCATGAACACTGAAGCTTTCTTT	CASRSSMNTEAFF
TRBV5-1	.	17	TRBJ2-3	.	TGCGCCAGCAGCTTGGGCTCGGGGGGCCGGAGCACAGATACGCAGTATTTT	CASSLGSGGRSTDTQYF
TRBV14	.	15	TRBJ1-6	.	TGTGCCAGCAGCCAACAGCACAGGCCAAATTCACCCCTCCACTTT	CASSQQHRPNSPLHF
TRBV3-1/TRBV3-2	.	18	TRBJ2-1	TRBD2	TGTGCCAGCAGCCCTACCTTGAGCGGGGGGCGAAGTGGCAATGAGCAGTTCTTC	CASSPTLSGGRSGNEQFF
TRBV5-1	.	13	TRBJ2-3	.	TGCGCCAGCAGCCTGGGCGCGCCAGATACGCAGTATTTT	CASSLGAPDTQYF
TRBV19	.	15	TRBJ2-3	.	TGTGCCAGTAACGAGGGCCACTCCGTAGGGGGTACGCAGTATTTT	CASNEGHSVGGTQYF
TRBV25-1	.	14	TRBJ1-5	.	TGTGCCAGCAGTGAGCTGTCAGATGATCAGCCCCAGCATTTT	CASSELSDDQPQHF
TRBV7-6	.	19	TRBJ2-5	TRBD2	TGTGCCAGCAGCTTAAGAGAGGGCGCTAGCGGGGGTACTAAAGAGACCCAGTACTTC	CASSLREGASGGTKETQYF
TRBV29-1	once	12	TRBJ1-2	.	TGCAGCGTTGAAGAGGGGGTCTATGGCTACACCTTC	CSVEEGVYGYTF
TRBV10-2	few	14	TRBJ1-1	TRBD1	TGCGCCAGCAGTGAGCAGGGGGCGAACACTGAAGCTTTCTTT	CASSEQGANTEAFF
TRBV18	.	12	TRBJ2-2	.	TGTGCCAGCTCGTCGTCCACCGGGGAGCTGTTTTTT	CASSSSTGELFF
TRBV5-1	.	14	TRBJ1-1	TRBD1	TGCGCCAGCAGCTCCCAGGGGGCGAGGACTGAAGCTTTCTTT	CASSSQGARTEAFF
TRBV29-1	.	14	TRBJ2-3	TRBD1	TGCAGCGTTGACGGGACAGGGGGGTCAGATACGCAGTATTTT	CSVDGTGGSDTQYF
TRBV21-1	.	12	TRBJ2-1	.	TGTGCCAGGCCGGCAGGGAACAATGAGCAGTTCTTC	CARPAGNNEQFF
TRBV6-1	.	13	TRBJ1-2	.	TGTGCCAGCAGTGAGGCTGGCGGCTATGGCTACACCTTC	CASSEAGGYGYTF
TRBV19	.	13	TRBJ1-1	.	TGTGCCAGTAGTATGGGTAGGACGAGGGAAGCTTTCTTT	CASSMGRTREAFF
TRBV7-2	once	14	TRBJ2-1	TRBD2	TGTGCCAGCAGCTTAGCGCTTCCGGGACTAGAGCAGTTCTTC	CASSLALPGLEQFF
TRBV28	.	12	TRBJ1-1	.	TGTGCCAGCAGTCGGACTCGAGACGGGGCTTTCTTT	CASSRTRDGAFF
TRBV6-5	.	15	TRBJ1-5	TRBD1	TGTGCCAGCAGCCAGGACAGGGTAGGCAATCAGCCCCAGCATTTT	CASSQDRVGNQPQHF